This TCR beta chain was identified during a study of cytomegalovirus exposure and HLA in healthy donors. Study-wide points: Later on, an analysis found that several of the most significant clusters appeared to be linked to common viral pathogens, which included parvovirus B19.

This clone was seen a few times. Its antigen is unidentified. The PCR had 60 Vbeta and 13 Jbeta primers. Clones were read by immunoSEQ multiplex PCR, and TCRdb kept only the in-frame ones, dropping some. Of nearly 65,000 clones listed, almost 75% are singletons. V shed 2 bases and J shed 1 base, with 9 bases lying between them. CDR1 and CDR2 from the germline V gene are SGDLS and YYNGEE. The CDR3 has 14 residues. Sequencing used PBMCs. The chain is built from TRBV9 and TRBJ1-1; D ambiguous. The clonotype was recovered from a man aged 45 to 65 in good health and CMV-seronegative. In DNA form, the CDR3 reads TGTGCCAGCAGCGTTCATGGCGGGAACACTGAAGCTTTCTTT. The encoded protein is CASSVHGGNTEAFF.